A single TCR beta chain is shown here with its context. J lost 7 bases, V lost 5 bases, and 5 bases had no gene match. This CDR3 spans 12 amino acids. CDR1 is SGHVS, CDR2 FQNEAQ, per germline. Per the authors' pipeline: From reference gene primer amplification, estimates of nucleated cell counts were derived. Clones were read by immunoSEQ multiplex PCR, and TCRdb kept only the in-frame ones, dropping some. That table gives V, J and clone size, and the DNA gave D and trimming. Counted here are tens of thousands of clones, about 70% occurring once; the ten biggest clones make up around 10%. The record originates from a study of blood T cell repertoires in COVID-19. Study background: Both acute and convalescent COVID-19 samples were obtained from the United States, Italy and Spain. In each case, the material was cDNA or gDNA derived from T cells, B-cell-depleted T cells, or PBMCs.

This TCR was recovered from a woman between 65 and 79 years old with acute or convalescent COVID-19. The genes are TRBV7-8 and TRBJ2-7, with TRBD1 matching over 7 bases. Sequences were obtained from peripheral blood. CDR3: CASSPRTGEQYF. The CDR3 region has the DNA TGTGCCAGCAGCCCGAGGACAGGAGAGCAGTACTTC. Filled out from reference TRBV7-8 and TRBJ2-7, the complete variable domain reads GAGVSQSPRYKVAKRGQDVALRCDPISGHVSLFWYQQALGQGPEFLTYFQNEAQLDKSGLPSDRFFAERPEGSVSTLKIQRTQQEDSAVYLCASSPRTGEQYFGPGTRLTVT.